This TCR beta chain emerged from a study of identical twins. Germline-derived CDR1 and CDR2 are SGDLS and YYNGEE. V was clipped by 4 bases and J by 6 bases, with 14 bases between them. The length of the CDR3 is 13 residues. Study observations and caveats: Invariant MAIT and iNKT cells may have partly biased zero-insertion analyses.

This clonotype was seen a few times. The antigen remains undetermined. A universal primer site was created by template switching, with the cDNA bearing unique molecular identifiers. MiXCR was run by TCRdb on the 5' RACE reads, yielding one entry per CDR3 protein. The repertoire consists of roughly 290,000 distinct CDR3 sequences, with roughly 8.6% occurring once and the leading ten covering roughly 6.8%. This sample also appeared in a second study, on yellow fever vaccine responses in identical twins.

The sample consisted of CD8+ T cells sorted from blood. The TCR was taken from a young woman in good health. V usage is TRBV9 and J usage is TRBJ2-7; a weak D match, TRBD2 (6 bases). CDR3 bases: TGTGCCAGCAGCCCCTCCGGGAGTGGCGAGCAGTACTTC. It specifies CASSPSGSGEQYF.